These 27 T cell receptor beta chains were sequenced from one sample in a study of shared clonotypes between healthy human individuals. Assay: immunoSEQ multiplex PCR; the TCRdb copy retains only in-frame clones and omits some. The table records 600,000 to 800,000 clones, roughly 72% of them present only once. The specimen was memory CD4+ T cells sorted from blood. Subset: CD45RA-negative fraction. The receptors were sampled from a woman in her 30s in good health.

This clone was recorded a few times. The chain is built from TRBV7-2 and TRBJ2-2, with TRBD2 matching over 8 bases. V lost 3 bases, J lost 4 bases, and 7 bases stayed unmatched. Germline CDR1 and CDR2: SGHTA and FQGNSA. The CDR3 sequence is 16 residues long. In DNA, the CDR3 is TGTGCCAGCAGCTTCCCTAGCGGGTTAGGCACCGGGGAGCTGTTTTTT. This sequence encodes CASSFPSGLGTGELFF.

As to this clone: Other DNA sequences in this specimen translate into the identical CDR3. This chain links TRBV28 with TRBJ1-5, with no clear D. There are 14 residues in the CDR3. The ends were cut back, 3 bases at V and 4 bases at J, with 10 bases in the middle. Germline CDR1 reads MDHEN; CDR2 reads SYDVKM. The CDR3 DNA follows: TGTGCCAGCAGTTTCCTTCTAGGGAATCAGCCCCAGCATTTT. This sequence encodes CASSFLLGNQPQHF.

The chain carries TRBV25-1 and TRBJ2-3; D gene ambiguous. V was shortened by 5 bases and J by 5 bases, with 5 bases between the two germline ends. The CDR3 contains 11 residues. Germline V gene lookup returns CDR1 MGHDK and CDR2 SYGVNS. CDR3 region: CASSPKDTQYF. The CDR3 bases are TGTGCCAGCAGTCCCAAAGATACGCAGTATTTT.

CDR3 nucleotide sequence: TGTGCCAGCAGCTTAATAGGTAGTTTGGGGACTACGATGGGAGCTTTCTTT. Translating it yields CASSLIGSLGTTMGAFF. The rearrangement uses TRBV7-9 and TRBJ1-1, with D perhaps matching TRBD1 (5 bases). Germline-derived CDR1 and CDR2 are SEHNR and FQNEAQ (reference sequence). With 2 bases removed from V and 10 bases from J, the gap between germline ends came to 26 bases. The CDR3 runs to 17 residues.

This sequence joins TRBV18 and TRBJ2-7; D is uncertain. Trimming pared 3 bases from V and 3 bases from J, leaving 9 bases between. The CDR3 runs to 13 residues. Germline CDR1 reads KGHSH; CDR2 reads LQKENI. CDR3 in amino acids: CASSPVDVYEQYF. For the CDR3, the DNA is TGTGCCAGCTCACCCGTAGATGTCTACGAGCAGTACTTC. Supplemented by reference TRBV18 and TRBJ2-7, the full variable domain reads NAGVMQNPRHLVRRRGQEARLRCSPMKGHSHVYWYRQLPEEGLKFMVYLQKENIIDESGMPKERFSAEFPKEGPSILRIQQVVRGDSAAYFCASSPVDVYEQYFGPGTRLTVT.

This chain links TRBV6-1 with TRBJ2-1; the D is unclear. The CDR3 contains 14 residues. The V end was cut by 1 base, the J end by 4 bases, with 8 bases between. Germline V gene sequence: CDR1 MNHNS, CDR2 SASEGT. The CDR3 nucleotides are TGTGCCAGCAGTGAAGGCGCTGTTTACAATGAGCAGTTCTTC. This gives the protein CASSEGAVYNEQFF.

Regarding this clone: Additional DNA sequences in this sample encode the identical CDR3. The chain carries TRBV11-3 and TRBJ2-1, with 8 bases that match TRBD2. Germline V gene lookup returns CDR1 SGHNT and CDR2 YENEEA. Losses at the gene ends were 4 bases for V and 4 bases for J; bases not matched to a gene: 3. The CDR3 extends over 14 amino acids. CDR3 loop: CASSSGLAYNEQFF. The CDR3 nucleotides are TGTGCCAGCAGCTCCGGACTAGCATACAATGAGCAGTTCTTC.

The chain employs TRBV4-2 and TRBJ2-1; D remains unclear. V lost 0 bases to trimming and J lost 6 bases, with 9 bases between them. This CDR3 region has 14 residues. Germline V CDR1 and CDR2: LGHNA, YNFKEQ. Written as DNA, the CDR3 is TGTGCCAGCAGCCAAGAGCTTAGCTTCAATGAGCAGTTCTTC. Its protein product is CASSQELSFNEQFF.

This clone came up a few times. The chain recombines TRBV28 with TRBJ1-2; TRBD1 matches at 7 bases. This CDR3 has 13 residues. V shed 11 bases, J shed 0 bases, and the junction held 6 bases outside the gene matches. CDR1 MDHEN and CDR2 SYDVKM come from the germline V gene. DNA for the CDR3: TGTGCCGCCAGACAGGGAACTAACTATGGCTACACCTTC. The encoded protein is CAARQGTNYGYTF.

The rearrangement links TRBV19 to TRBJ1-2, with D hard to call. The germline gives CDR1 LNHDA, CDR2 SQIVND (reference sequence). Trimming took off 1 base at V and 1 base at J, with 13 bases between the two ends. This CDR3 contains 16 residues. CDR3 sequence (DNA): TGTGCCAGTAGTATAGTGGGATCCGGGATTAACTATGGCTACACCTTC. Residues: CASSIVGSGINYGYTF.

This rearrangement joins TRBV2 to TRBJ2-3; no reliable D call. This CDR3 is 16 amino acids long. Germline lookup yields CDR1 SNHLY and CDR2 FYNNEI. V was trimmed by 3 bases and J by 4 bases, leaving 17 bases between them. CDR3 region: CASSEGRATSSDTQYF. The CDR3 region has the DNA TGTGCCAGCAGTGAGGGTCGAGCGACTTCTTCAGATACGCAGTATTTT.

A word on this clone: The same CDR3 can be traced to other DNA sequences in this sample. The CDR3 reads CASSLGRNTGELFF. CDR3 nucleotides: TGTGCCAGCAGCTTAGGGCGCAACACCGGGGAGCTGTTTTTT. The rearrangement uses TRBV7-2 and TRBJ2-2, with D hard to call. Germline CDR1 reads SGHTA; CDR2 reads FQGNSA. The V end was cut by 1 base, the J end by 2 bases, with 5 bases between. The CDR3 extends over 14 amino acids. Variable domain in full (rest from reference TRBV7-2 and TRBJ2-2): GAGVSQSPSNKVTEKGKDVELRCDPISGHTALYWYRQSLGQGLEFLIYFQGNSAPDKSGLPSDRFSAERTGGSVSTLTIQRTQQEDSAVYLCASSLGRNTGELFFGEGSRLTVL.

The chain couples TRBV7-2 to TRBJ2-7; no definite D call. The CDR3 sequence is 15 residues long. Trimming stripped 5 bases from V and 0 bases from J, with 14 bases between. Per the germline V gene, CDR1 is SGHTA and CDR2 is FQGNSA. In nucleotides, the CDR3 is TGTGCCAGCAGCCCCCTGACCGTTAGCTCCTACGAGCAGTACTTC. It is translated as CASSPLTVSSYEQYF.

This clone occurred a few times. The gene calls are TRBV10-2 and TRBJ2-2, with D possibly TRBD1 on 6 matching bases. Germline V lookup: CDR1 WSHSY, CDR2 SAAADI. V was pared by 4 bases and J by 2 bases, with 14 bases between. This CDR3 is 16 amino acids long. Here the CDR3 DNA reads TGCGCCAGCAGTGGGCCGTACAGGGCAAACACCGGGGAGCTGTTTTTT. It translates to CASSGPYRANTGELFF.

The chain has TRBV29-1 and TRBJ2-5; 7 bases are shared with TRBD1. Per germline, CDR1 SQVTM and CDR2 ANQGSEA. The CDR3 is made up of 12 amino acids. The ends lost 7 bases at V and 4 bases at J; junction bases unmatched: 6. CDR3: CSGDRVGETQYF. The CDR3 DNA sequence: TGCAGCGGAGACAGGGTGGGAGAGACCCAGTACTTC.

On this clone itself: This sample includes further DNA sequences coding for the same CDR3. The V and J genes are TRBV5-1 and TRBJ2-1; possible D gene TRBD2, 6 bases. Germline V gene lookup returns CDR1 SGHRS and CDR2 YFSETQ. This CDR3 comprises 12 residues. Trimming shortened V by 2 bases and J by 8 bases, and 8 bases separated the two germline ends. CDR3 loop: CASSLLAYEQFF. DNA for the CDR3: TGCGCCAGCAGCTTACTAGCTTATGAGCAGTTCTTC.

This clone has just a few counts. The chain links TRBV19 to TRBJ1-5; no firm D call. The V end lost 4 bases, the J end lost 10 bases, and 11 bases lay between the germline ends. The germline V gene has CDR1 LNHDA and CDR2 SQIVND (reference sequence). The CDR3 extends over 12 amino acids. The CDR3 sequence: CASSSLREPQHF. CDR3 DNA: TGTGCCAGTAGTAGCCTCCGGGAACCCCAGCATTTT.

In regard to this clone: Other DNA sequences in the same sample also yield this CDR3. The CDR3 here is CASSQVSGGNQPQHF. CDR3 in DNA: TGCGCCAGCAGCCAAGTGAGTGGAGGCAATCAGCCCCAGCATTTT. V is TRBV4-1 and J is TRBJ1-5; D gene ambiguous. In germline, CDR1 is MGHRA, CDR2 YSYEKL. V was clipped by 1 base and J by 2 bases, with 9 bases between them. The CDR3 extends over 15 amino acids.

The rearrangement uses TRBV4-1 and TRBJ2-6; 12 bases are a match to TRBD1. Losses at the gene ends were 0 bases for V and 0 bases for J; bases not matched to a gene: 3. This CDR3 has 19 residues. CDR1 MGHRA and CDR2 YSYEKL come from the germline V gene. CDR3 in DNA: TGCGCCAGCAGCCAAGAGGGACAGGGGGCCACCTCTGGGGCCAACGTCCTGACTTTC. It encodes CASSQEGQGATSGANVLTF.

This rearrangement joins TRBV7-3 to TRBJ2-6; D might be TRBD2 (7 bases). The V end lost 4 bases, the J end lost 3 bases, and 22 bases lay between the germline ends. Germline V gives CDR1 SGHTA, CDR2 FQGTGA. This CDR3 is built from 19 residues. The CDR3 region is CASSSPSGGSEFGANVLTF. DNA for the CDR3: TGTGCCAGCAGCTCTCCCTCGGGGGGCTCAGAGTTTGGGGCCAACGTCCTGACTTTC.

The chain joins TRBV4-1 to TRBJ1-6, with TRBD1 matching 7 bases. Germline CDR1 MGHRA, CDR2 YSYEKL. This CDR3 contains 14 residues. V was clipped by 7 bases and J by 6 bases; unmatched bases: 6. CDR3 nucleotide sequence: TGCGCCAGCACTGTACAGGGGAGTAATTCACCCCTCCACTTT. It yields the protein CASTVQGSNSPLHF.

The chain carries TRBV27 and TRBJ2-7; maybe TRBD1 (5 bases). There are 14 residues in the CDR3. Trimming shortened V by 1 base and J by 7 bases, and 14 bases separated the two germline ends. Germline V gene sequence: CDR1 MNHEY, CDR2 SMNVEV (reference sequence). CDR3 sequence (DNA): TGTGCCAGCAGTTTATATAACAGGCCCGGGGAGCAGTACTTC. It yields the protein CASSLYNRPGEQYF.

This chain links TRBV19 with TRBJ1-5; D remains unclear. Germline V gene lookup returns CDR1 LNHDA and CDR2 SQIVND (reference sequence). This CDR3 region has 14 residues. With 7 bases removed from V and 4 bases from J, the gap between germline ends came to 14 bases. CDR3 nucleotides: TGTGCCAGTACCACACCCCACCGGAATCAGCCCCAGCATTTT. Protein product: CASTTPHRNQPQHF.

The chain joins TRBV5-1 to TRBJ2-1, with 8 bases fitting TRBD2. This CDR3 is built from 16 residues. Germline V lookup: CDR1 SGHRS, CDR2 YFSETQ. After removal of 4 bases from V and 3 bases from J, the junction contained 9 bases not matched to a gene. The CDR3 reads CASSRLSAGDYNEQFF. CDR3 nucleotide sequence: TGCGCCAGCAGCCGATTATCAGCGGGGGACTACAATGAGCAGTTCTTC.

The chain has TRBV5-1 and TRBJ2-3, with 12 bases matching TRBD2. The V and J ends lost 1 base and 4 bases, in that order; junction bases with no gene match: 13. Germline values: CDR1 SGHRS, CDR2 YFSETQ. The CDR3 is 19 residues long. This CDR3 reads CASSLKGVGLAGLSDTQYF. Here the CDR3 DNA reads TGCGCCAGCAGCTTGAAAGGTGTTGGACTAGCGGGGCTCTCAGATACGCAGTATTTT.

The rearrangement joins TRBV7-9 to TRBJ2-7; no clear D. In germline, CDR1 is SEHNR, CDR2 FQNEAQ (reference sequence). V was shortened by 4 bases and J by 5 bases, with 12 bases between the two germline ends. This CDR3 region has 13 residues. As DNA, the CDR3 is TGTGCCAGCAGCTCAAAGGGCCCCCACGAGCAGTACTTC. Amino acids: CASSSKGPHEQYF. The variable domain in full, completed from reference TRBV7-9 and TRBJ2-7, reads DTGVSQNPRHKITKRGQNVTFRCDPISEHNRLYWYRQTLGQGPEFLTYFQNEAQLEKSRLLSDRFSAERPKGSFSTLEIQRTEQGDSAMYLCASSSKGPHEQYFGPGTRLTVT.

The V and J genes are TRBV28 and TRBJ1-3; D not certain. CDR1 and CDR2 from the germline V gene are MDHEN and SYDVKM. V was cut by 6 bases and J by 8 bases, with 14 bases left in between. The CDR3 covers 13 residues. CDR3 protein: CASSPAHGHTIYF. CDR3 DNA sequence: TGTGCCAGCAGCCCGGCCCACGGACACACCATATATTTT.